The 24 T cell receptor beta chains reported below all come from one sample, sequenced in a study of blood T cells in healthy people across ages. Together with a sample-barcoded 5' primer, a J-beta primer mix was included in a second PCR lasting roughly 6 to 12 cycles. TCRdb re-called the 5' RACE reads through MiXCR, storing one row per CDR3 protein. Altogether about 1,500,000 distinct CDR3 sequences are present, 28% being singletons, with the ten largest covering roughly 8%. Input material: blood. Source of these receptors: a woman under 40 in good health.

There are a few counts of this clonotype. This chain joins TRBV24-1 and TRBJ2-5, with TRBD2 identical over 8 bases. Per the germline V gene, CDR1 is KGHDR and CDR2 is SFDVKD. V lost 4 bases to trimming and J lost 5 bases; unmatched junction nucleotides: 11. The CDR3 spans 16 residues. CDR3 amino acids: CATSDPRNSGMETQYF. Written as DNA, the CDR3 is TGTGCCACCAGTGACCCTCGTAATAGCGGGATGGAGACCCAGTACTTC.

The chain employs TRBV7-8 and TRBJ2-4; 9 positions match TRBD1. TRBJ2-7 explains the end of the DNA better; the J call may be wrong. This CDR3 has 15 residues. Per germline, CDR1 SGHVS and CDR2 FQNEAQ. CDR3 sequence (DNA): TGTGCCAGCAGCTTGGATGTACAGGGGGCCAGCGAGCAGTACTTC. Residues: CASSLDVQGASEQYF.

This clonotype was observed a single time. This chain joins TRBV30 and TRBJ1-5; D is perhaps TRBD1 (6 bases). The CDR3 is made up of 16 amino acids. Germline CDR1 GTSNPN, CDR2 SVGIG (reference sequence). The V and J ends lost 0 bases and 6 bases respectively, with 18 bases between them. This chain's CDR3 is CAWSVLWTARSQPQHF. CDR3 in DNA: TGTGCCTGGAGTGTACTGTGGACAGCGAGGAGTCAGCCCCAGCATTTT.

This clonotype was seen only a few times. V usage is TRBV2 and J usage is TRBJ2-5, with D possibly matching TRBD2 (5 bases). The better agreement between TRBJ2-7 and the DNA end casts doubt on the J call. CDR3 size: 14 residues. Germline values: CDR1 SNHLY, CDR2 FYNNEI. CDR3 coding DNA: TGTGCCAGCAGGGATGGCGGGTCCCCTTACGAGCAGTACTTC. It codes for CASRDGGSPYEQYF.

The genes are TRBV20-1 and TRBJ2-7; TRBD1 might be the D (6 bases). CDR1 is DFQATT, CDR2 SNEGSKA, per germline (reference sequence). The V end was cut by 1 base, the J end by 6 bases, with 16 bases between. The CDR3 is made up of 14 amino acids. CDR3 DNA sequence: TGCAGTGCTAGAGGTATGACGGACAGCTCCGAGCAGTACTTC. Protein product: CSARGMTDSSEQYF.

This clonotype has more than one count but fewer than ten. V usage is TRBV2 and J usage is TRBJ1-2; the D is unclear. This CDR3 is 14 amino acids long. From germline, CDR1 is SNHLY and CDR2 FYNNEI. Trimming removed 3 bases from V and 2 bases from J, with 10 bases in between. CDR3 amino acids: CASSEVGPNYGYTF. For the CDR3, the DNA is TGTGCCAGCAGTGAGGTCGGACCGAACTATGGCTACACCTTC.

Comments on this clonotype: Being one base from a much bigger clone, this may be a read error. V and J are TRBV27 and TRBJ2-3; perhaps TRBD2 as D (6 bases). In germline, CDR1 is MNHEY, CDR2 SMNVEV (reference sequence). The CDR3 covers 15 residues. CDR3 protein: CASSSVALATDAQYF. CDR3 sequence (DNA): TGTGCCAGCAGTTCCGTCGCACTAGCAACAGATGCGCAGTATTTT.

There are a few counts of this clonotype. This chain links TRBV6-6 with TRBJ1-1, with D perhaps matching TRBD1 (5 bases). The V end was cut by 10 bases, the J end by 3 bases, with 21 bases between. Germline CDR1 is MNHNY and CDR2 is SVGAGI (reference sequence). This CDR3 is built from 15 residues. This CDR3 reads CATMGLGGWHTEAFF. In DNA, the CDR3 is TGTGCCACCATGGGGTTGGGGGGGTGGCACACTGAAGCTTTCTTT.

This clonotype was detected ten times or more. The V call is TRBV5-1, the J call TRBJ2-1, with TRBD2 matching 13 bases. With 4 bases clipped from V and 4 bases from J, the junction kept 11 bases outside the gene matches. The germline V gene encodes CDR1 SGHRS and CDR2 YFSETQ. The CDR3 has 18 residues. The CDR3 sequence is CASSPGLAGPLQYNEQFF. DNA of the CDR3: TGCGCCAGCAGCCCGGGACTAGCGGGGCCCTTACAATACAATGAGCAGTTCTTC.

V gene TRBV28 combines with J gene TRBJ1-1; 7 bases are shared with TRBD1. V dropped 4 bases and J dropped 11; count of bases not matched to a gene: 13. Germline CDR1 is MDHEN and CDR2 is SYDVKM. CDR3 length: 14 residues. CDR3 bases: TGTGCCAGCAGTTCTCGGGACAGACCGATGGCGGCTTTCTTT. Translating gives CASSSRDRPMAAFF. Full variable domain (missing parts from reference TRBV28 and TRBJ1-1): DVKVTQSSRYLVKRTGEKVFLECVQDMDHENMFWYRQDPGLGLRLIYFSYDVKMKEKGDIPEGYSVSREKKERFSLILESASTNQTSMYLCASSSRDRPMAAFFGQGTRLTVV.

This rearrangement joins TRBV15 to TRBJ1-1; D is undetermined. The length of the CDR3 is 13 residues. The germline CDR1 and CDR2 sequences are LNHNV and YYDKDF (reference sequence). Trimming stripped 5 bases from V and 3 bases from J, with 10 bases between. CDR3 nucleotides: TGTGCCACCAGCGTTCACGGGGACACTGAAGCTTTCTTT. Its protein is CATSVHGDTEAFF.

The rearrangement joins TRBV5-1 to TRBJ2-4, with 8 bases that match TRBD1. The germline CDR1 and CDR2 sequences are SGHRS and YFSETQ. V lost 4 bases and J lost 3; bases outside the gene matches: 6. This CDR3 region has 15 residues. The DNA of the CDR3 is TGCGCCAGCAGCGGCACCGGGACAGGCAAAAACATTCAGTACTTC. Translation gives CASSGTGTGKNIQYF.

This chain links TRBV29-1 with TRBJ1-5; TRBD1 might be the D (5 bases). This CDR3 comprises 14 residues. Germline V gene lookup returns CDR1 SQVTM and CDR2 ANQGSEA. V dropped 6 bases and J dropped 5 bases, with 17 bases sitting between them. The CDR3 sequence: CSVTVSAGDQPQHF. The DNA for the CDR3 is TGCAGCGTGACAGTCTCGGCCGGGGATCAGCCCCAGCATTTT.

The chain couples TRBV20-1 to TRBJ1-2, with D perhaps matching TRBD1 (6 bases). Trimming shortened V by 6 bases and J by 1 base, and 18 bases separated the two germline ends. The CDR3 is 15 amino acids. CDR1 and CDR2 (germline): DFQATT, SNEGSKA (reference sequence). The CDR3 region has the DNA TGCAGTGCGAATCTCCTTGGGGGCCTTAACTATGGCTACACCTTC. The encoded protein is CSANLLGGLNYGYTF.

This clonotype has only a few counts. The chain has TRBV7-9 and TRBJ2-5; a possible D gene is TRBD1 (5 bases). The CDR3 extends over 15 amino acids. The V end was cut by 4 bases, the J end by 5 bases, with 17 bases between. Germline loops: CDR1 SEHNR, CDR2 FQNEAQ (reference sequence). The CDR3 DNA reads TGTGCCAGCAGCTCCCCAGGGATACTCCACGAGACCCAGTACTTC. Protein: CASSSPGILHETQYF.

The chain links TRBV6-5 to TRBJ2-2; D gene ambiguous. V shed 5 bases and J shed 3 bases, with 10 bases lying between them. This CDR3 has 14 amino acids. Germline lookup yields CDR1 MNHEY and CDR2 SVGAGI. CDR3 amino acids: CASSVERYTGELFF. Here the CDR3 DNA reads TGTGCCAGCAGTGTGGAGCGTTACACCGGGGAGCTGTTTTTT.

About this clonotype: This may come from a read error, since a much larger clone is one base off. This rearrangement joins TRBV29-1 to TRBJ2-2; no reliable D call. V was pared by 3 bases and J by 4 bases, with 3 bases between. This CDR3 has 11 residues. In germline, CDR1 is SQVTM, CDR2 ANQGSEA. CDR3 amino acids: CSVDCTGELFF. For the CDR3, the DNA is TGCAGCGTTGACTGCACCGGGGAGCTGTTTTTT.

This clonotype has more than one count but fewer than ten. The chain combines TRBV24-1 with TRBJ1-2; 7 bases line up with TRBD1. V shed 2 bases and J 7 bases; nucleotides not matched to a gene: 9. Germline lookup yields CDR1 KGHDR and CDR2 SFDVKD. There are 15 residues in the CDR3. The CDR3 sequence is CATSDSGTDDRGYTF. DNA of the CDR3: TGTGCCACCAGTGATTCCGGGACAGACGATCGTGGCTACACCTTC.

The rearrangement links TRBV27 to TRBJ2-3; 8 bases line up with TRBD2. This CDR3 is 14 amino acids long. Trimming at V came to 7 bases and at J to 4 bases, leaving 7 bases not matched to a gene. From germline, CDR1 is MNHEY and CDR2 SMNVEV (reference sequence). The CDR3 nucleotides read TGTGCCAGCACTAGGGGACTAGACTCAGATACGCAGTATTTT. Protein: CASTRGLDSDTQYF.

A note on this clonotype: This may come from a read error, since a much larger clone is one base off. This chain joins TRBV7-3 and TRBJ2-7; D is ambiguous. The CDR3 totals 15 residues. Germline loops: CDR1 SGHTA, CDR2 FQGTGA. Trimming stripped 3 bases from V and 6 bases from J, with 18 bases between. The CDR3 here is CASSLVPTDTCEQYF. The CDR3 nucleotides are TGTGCCAGCAGCTTGGTCCCAACCGATACCTGCGAGCAGTACTTC.

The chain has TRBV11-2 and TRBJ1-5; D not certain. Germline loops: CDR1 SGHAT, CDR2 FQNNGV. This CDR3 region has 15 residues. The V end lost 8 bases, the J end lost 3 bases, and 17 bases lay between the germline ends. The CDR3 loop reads CASGSEPANNQPQHF. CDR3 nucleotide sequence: TGTGCCAGCGGATCGGAGCCGGCAAACAATCAGCCCCAGCATTTT.

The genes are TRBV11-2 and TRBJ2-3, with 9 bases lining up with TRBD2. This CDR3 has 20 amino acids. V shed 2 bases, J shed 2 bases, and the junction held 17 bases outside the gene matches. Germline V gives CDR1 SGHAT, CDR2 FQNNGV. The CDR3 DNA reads TGTGCCAGCAGCTTAACTAATAAAGAGGCCCTAGCGGGGACCACAGATACGCAGTATTTT. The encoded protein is CASSLTNKEALAGTTDTQYF.

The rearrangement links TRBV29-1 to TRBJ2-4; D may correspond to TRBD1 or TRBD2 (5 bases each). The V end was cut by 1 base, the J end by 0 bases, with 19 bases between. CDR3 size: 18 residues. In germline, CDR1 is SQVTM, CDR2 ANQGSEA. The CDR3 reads CSVEGSVGVGLAKNIQYF. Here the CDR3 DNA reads TGCAGCGTTGAAGGATCTGTGGGGGTCGGATTAGCCAAAAACATTCAGTACTTC.

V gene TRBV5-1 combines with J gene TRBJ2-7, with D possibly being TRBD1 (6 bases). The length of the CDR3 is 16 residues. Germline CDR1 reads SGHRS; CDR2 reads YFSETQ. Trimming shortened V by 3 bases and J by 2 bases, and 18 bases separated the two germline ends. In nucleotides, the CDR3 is TGCGCCAGCAGCTCGAGAGACGTTTCAGGGGCCTACGAGCAGTACTTC. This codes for CASSSRDVSGAYEQYF.